The following is a T cell receptor (beta chain) sequence with its context. This record belongs to a study of glioma-infiltrating T cells after dendritic cell vaccination. The wider study: Autologous tumor lysate was loaded overnight onto monocyte-derived dendritic cells grown seven days with IL-4 and GM-CSF. At biweekly intervals, patients got three intradermal dendritic cell vaccine injections.

Here immunoSEQ multiplex PCR was the method, and the copy in TCRdb shows in-frame clones only, minus some. The data contain around 92,000 clones, around 80% of them seen just once; the ten biggest clones take up around 5.4%. Time point indicated: after dendritic cell vaccination, including at tumor progression/relapse. Before vaccination, two weeks after the third vaccination, and at progression, PBMC were collected. Trimming pared 0 bases from V and 3 bases from J, leaving 10 bases between. The germline gives CDR1 SGHNT, CDR2 YYREEE (reference sequence). The CDR3 loop spans 15 amino acids. This TCR was sampled from a human donor with glioblastoma. This chain joins TRBV5-4 and TRBJ2-4; weak D call: TRBD2 (5 bases). This sample comprised blood, obtained after dendritic cell vaccination. The CDR3, as DNA: TGTGCCAGCAGCTTGGTTGGAGAGGGCAAAAACATTCAGTACTTC. Residues: CASSLVGEGKNIQYF.